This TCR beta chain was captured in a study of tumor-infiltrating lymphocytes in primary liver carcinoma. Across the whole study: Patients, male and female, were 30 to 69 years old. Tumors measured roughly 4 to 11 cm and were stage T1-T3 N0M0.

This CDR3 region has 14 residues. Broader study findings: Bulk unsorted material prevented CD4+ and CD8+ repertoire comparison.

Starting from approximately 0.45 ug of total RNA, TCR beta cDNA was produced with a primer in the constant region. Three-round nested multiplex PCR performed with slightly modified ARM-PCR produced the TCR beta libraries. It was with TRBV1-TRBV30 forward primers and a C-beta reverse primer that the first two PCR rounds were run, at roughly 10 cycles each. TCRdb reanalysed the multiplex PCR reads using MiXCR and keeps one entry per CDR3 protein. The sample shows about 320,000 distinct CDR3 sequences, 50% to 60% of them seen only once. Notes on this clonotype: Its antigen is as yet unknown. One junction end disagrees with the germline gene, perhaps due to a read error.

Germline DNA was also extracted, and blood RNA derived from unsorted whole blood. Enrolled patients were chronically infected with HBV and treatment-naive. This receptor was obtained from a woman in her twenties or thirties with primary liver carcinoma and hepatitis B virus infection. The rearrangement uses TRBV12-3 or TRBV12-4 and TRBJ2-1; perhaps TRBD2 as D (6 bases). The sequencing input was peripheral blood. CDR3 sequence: CASSSWDFYNVQFF. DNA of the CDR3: TGTGCCAGCAGTTCCTGGGACTTCTACAATGTGCAGTTCTTC.